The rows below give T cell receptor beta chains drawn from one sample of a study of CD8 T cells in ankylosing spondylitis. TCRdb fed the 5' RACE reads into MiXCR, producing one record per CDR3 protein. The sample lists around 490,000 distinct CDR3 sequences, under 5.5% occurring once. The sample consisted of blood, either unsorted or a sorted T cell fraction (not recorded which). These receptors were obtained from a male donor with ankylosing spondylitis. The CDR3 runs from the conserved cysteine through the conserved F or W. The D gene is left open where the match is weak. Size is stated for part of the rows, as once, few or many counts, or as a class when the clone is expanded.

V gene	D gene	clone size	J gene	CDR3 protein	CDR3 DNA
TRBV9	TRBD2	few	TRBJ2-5	CASSVGSSGGLQETQYF	TGTGCCAGCAGCGTAGGTAGCAGCGGGGGCCTTCAAGAGACCCAGTACTTC
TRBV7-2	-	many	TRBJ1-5	CASSLGPNQPQHF	TGTGCCAGCAGCTTGGGCCCTAATCAGCCCCAGCATTTT
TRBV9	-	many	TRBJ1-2	CASSGIFDYGYTF	TGTGCCAGCAGCGGGATATTTGACTATGGCTACACCTTC
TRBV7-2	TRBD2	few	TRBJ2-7	CASSTGLTYEQYF	TGTGCCAGCAGCACGGGACTAACCTACGAGCAGTACTTC
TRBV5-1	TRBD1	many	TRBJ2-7	CASSLDRGQTYEQYF	TGCGCCAGCAGCTTGGATAGGGGACAGACCTACGAGCAGTACTTC
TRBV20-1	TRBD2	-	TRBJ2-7	CSARDWAGGRNEQYF	TGCAGTGCTAGAGATTGGGCGGGAGGGCGGAACGAGCAGTACTTC
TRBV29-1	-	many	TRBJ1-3	CSVEKTAGNTIYF	TGCAGCGTTGAAAAGACAGCTGGAAACACCATATATTTT
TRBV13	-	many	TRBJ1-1	CASSLVADEAFF	TGTGCCAGCAGCCTCGTGGCGGACGAAGCTTTCTTT
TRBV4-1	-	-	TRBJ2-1	CASSLRGPSPANEQFF	TGCGCCAGCAGCCTCCGTGGGCCTAGCCCCGCGAATGAGCAGTTCTTC
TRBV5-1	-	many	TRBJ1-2	CASRLSWGLYGYTF	TGCGCCAGCAGATTGAGTTGGGGATTGTATGGCTACACCTTC
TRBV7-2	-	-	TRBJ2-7	CASTRTATSHEQYF	TGTGCCAGCACCAGGACTGCTACCTCCCACGAGCAGTACTTC